This TCR beta chain came from a study of cytomegalovirus exposure and HLA in healthy donors. Whole-study findings and limits: Among donors in an Asian-associated ancestry cluster, a later analysis reportedly found fewer N-insertions than the roughly 700-donor mean.

This PCR relied on a set of 60 Vbeta primers and 13 Jbeta primers. Assay: immunoSEQ multiplex PCR; the TCRdb copy retains only in-frame clones and omits some. The sample has 210,000 or so clones, 85% to 90% seen once. CDR3 length: 15 amino acids. The junction had 12 bases not matched to a gene; V was cut back by 5 bases and J by 8 bases. Per germline, CDR1 SGHNT and CDR2 YYREEE (reference sequence). Regarding this clone: What it binds is not known.

This clonotype was obtained from a man aged 25-45 years in good health and CMV-seronegative. The rearrangement uses TRBV5-4 and TRBJ2-7; 11 nucleotides line up with TRBD2. Sequencing used PBMCs. The CDR3 DNA sequence: TGTGCCAGCAGAGATCCGGGACTAGCGGTGCAGAAGCAGTACTTC. Protein sequence: CASRDPGLAVQKQYF. Full variable domain (outside the CDR3, taken from reference TRBV5-4 and TRBJ2-7): ETGVTQSPTHLIKTRGQQVTLRCSSQSGHNTVSWYQQALGQGPQFIFQYYREEENGRGNFPPRFSGLQFPNYSSELNVNALELDDSALYLCASRDPGLAVQKQYFGPGTRLTVT.